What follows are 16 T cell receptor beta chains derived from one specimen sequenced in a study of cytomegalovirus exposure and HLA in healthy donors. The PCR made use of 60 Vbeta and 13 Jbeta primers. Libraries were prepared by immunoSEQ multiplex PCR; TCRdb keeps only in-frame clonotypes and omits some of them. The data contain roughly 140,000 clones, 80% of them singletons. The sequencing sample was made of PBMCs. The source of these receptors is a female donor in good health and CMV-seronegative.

In nucleotides, the CDR3 is TGTGCCACCTCCTCCGGGACAGCCAGCTACGAGCAGTACTTC. Its translation: CATSSGTASYEQYF. The genes are TRBV28 and TRBJ2-7; 7 bases fit TRBD1. Germline values: CDR1 MDHEN, CDR2 SYDVKM. The CDR3 contains 14 residues. V trimming: 10 bases; J trimming: 3 bases; junction bases outside the gene matches: 12.

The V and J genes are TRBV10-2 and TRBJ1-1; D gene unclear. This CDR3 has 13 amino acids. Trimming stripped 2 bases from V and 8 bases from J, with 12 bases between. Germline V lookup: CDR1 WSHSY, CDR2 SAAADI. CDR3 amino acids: CASSETEQVEAFF. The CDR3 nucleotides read TGCGCCAGCAGTGAGACCGAGCAGGTGGAAGCTTTCTTT.

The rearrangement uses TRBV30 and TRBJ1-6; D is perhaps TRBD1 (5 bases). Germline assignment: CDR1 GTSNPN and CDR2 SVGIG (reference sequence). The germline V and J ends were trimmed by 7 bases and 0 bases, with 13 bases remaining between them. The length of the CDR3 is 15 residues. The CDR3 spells CASRGGSSYNSPLHF. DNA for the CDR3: TGTGCCTCCCGGGGCGGGAGCTCCTATAATTCACCCCTCCACTTT.

CDR3 coding DNA: TGTGCCAGCAGTTCAACAGATACGCAGTATTTT. Amino acid sequence: CASSSTDTQYF. V and J are TRBV28 and TRBJ2-3; D is undetermined. This CDR3 comprises 11 residues. Trimming left V 4 bases short and J 3 bases short, with 2 bases between. CDR1 and CDR2 from the germline V gene are MDHEN and SYDVKM.

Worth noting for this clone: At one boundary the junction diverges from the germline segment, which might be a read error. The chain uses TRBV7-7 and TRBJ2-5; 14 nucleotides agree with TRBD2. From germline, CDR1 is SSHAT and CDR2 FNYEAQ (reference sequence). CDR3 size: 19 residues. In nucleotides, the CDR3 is TGTGCTAGCAGCTTATCCGGGCTGACTAGCGGGAGGGAGCCGGGGTCCCAGTACTTC. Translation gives CASSLSGLTSGREPGSQYF.

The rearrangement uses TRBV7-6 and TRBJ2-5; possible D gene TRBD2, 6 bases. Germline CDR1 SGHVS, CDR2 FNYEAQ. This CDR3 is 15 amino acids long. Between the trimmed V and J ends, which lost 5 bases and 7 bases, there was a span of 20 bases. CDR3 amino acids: CASSLPIGPGGTQYF. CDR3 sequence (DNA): TGTGCCAGCAGCCTTCCCATCGGGCCCGGGGGGACCCAGTACTTC.

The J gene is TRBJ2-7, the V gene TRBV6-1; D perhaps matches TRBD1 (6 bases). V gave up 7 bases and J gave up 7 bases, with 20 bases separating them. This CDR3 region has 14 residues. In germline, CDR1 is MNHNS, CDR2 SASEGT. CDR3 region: CASTGTTGLGEQYF. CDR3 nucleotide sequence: TGTGCCAGCACCGGTACGACAGGACTGGGTGAGCAGTACTTC.

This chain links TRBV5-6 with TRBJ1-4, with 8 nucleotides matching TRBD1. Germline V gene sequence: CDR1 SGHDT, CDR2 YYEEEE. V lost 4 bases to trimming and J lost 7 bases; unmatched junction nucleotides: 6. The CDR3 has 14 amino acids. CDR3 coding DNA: TGTGCCAGCAGCCGTCAGGGGGCCCTTGAAAAACTGTTTTTT. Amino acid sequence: CASSRQGALEKLFF. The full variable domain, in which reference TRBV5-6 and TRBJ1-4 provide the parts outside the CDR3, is DAGVTQSPTHLIKTRGQQVTLRCSPKSGHDTVSWYQQALGQGPQFIFQYYEEEERQRGNFPDRFSGHQFPNYSSELNVNALLLGDSALYLCASSRQGALEKLFFGSGTQLSVL.

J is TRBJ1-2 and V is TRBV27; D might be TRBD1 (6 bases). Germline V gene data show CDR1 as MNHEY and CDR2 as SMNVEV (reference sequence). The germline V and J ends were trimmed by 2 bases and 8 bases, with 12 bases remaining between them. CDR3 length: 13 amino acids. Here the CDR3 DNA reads TGTGCCAGCAGTTTAGTGGGGGGGGGCGGCTACACCTTC. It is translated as CASSLVGGGGYTF.

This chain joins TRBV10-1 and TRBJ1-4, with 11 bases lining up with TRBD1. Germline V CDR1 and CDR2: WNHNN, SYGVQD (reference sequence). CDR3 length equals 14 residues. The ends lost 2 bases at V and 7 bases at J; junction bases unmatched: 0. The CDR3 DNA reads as TGCGCCAGCAGTGAGGGACAGGGGGCTGAAAAACTGTTTTTT. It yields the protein CASSEGQGAEKLFF.

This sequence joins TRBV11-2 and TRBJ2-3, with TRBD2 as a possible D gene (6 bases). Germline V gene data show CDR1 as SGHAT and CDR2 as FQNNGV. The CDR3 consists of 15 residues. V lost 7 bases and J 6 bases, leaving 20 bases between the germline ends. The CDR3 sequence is CASTPEGLFLDTQYF. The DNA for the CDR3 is TGTGCCAGCACCCCAGAAGGACTATTCCTGGATACGCAGTATTTT.

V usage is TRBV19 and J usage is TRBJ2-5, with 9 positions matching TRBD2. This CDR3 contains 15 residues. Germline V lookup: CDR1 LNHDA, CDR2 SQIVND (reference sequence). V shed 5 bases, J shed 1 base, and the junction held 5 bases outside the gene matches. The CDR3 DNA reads TGTGCCAGTAGTGTCCTAGCGGGGCCCCAAGAGACCCAGTACTTC. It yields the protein CASSVLAGPQETQYF.

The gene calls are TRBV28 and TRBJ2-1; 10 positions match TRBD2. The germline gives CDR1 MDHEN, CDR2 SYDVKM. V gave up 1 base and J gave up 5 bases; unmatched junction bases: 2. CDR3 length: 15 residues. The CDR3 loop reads CASSLFTSGNNEQFF. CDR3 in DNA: TGTGCCAGCAGTTTATTTACTAGCGGGAACAATGAGCAGTTCTTC.

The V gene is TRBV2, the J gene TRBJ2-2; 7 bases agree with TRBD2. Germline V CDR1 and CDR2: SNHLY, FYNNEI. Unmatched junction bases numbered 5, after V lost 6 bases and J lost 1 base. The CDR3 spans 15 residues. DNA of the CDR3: TGTGCCAGCAGAGCGGGATCCCTGAACACCGGGGAGCTGTTTTTT. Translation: CASRAGSLNTGELFF.

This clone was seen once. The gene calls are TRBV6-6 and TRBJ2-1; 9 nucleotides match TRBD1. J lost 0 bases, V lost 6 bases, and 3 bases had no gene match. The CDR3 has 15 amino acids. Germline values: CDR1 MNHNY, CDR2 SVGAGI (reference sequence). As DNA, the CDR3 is TGTGCCAGCAGATCGGGACAGGGCTCCTACAATGAGCAGTTCTTC. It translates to CASRSGQGSYNEQFF.

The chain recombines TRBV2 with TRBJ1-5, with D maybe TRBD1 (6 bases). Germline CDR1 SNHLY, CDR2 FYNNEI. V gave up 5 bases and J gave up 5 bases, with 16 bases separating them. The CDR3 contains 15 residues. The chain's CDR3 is CASSRQVLDDQPQHF. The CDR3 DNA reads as TGTGCCAGCAGTCGACAGGTCCTTGATGATCAGCCCCAGCATTTT. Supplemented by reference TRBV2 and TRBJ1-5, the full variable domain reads EPEVTQTPSHQVTQMGQEVILRCVPISNHLYFYWYRQILGQKVEFLVSFYNNEISEKSEIFDDQFSVERPDGSNFTLKIRSTKLEDSAMYFCASSRQVLDDQPQHFGDGTRLSIL.